This T cell receptor beta chain was profiled in a study of cytomegalovirus exposure and HLA in healthy donors. Study at large: Of all 400 or so donors who were genotyped, under 90% belonged to the Caucasian-associated ancestry cluster.

The PCR contained 60 Vbeta and 13 Jbeta primers. Using immunoSEQ multiplex PCR, the repertoire was profiled, and TCRdb retains in-frame clones only, with some absent. The sample has 110,000 to 150,000 clones, around three quarters seen once. Trimming shortened V by 1 base and J by 9 bases, and 12 bases separated the two germline ends. This CDR3 is 13 amino acids long. Germline CDR1 MDHEN, CDR2 SYDVKM. Overall study results and limits: Segments of the TCR beta V type were, in most cases, productive about 90% or about 30% of the time in an earlier analysis.

In regard to this clone: Its antigen is not identified.

The source material was PBMCs. This receptor was obtained from a man aged 35 to 55 in good health and CMV-seropositive. The rearrangement uses TRBV28 and TRBJ1-1; D possibly corresponds to TRBD1 (5 bases). In DNA form, the CDR3 reads TGTGCCAGCAGTTTATCACAGGCGGGGAAAGCTTTCTTT. This gives the protein CASSLSQAGKAFF.